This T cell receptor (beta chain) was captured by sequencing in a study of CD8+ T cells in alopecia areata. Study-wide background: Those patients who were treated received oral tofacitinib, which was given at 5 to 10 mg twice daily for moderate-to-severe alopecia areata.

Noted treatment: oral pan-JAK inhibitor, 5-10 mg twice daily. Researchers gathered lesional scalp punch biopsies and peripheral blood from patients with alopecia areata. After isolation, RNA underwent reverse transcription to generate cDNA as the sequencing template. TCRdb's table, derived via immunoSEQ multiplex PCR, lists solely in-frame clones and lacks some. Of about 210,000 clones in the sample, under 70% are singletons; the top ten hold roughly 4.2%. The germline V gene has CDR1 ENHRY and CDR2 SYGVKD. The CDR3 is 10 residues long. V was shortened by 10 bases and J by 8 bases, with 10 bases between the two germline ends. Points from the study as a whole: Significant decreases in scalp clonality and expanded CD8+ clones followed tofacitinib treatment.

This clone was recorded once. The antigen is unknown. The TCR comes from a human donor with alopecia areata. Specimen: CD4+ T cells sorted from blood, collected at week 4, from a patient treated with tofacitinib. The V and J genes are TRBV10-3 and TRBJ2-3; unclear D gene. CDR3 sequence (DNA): TGTGCCACCCGGTCCGGTACGCAGTATTTT. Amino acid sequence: CATRSGTQYF.